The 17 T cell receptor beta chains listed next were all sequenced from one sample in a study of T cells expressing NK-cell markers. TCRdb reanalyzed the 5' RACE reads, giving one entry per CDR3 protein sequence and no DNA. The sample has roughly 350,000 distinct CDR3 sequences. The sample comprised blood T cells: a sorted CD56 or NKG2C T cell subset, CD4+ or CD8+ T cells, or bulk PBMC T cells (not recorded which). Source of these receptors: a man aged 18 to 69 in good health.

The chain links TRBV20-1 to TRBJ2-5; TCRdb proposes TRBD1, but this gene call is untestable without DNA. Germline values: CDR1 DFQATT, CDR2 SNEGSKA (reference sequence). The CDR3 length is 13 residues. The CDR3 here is CSAAAGGFETQYF.

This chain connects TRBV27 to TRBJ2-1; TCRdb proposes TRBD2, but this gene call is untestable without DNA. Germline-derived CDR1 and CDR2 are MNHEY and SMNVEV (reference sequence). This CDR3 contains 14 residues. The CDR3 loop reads CASSSTGLTNEQFF.

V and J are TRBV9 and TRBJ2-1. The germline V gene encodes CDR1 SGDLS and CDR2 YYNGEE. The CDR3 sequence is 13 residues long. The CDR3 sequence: CASSVTLVNEQFF.

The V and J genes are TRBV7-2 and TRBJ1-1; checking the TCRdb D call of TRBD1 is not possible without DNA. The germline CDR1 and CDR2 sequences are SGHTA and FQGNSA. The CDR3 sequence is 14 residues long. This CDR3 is CASRQRGFNTEAFF.

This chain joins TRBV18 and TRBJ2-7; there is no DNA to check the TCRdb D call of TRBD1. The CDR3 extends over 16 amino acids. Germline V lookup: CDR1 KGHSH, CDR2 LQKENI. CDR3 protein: CASSPSRGGGAYEQYF.

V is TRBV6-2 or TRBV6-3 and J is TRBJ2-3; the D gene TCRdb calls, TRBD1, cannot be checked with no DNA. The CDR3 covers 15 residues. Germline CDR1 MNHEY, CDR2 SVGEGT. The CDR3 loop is CASRRTGASKDTQYF.

This CDR3 is CASSQGLAGGSAQYF. The chain couples TRBV3-1 to TRBJ2-7; absent DNA, TCRdb's TRBD2 call cannot be checked. Germline V lookup: CDR1 LGHDT, CDR2 YNNKEL (reference sequence). CDR3 length: 15 residues.

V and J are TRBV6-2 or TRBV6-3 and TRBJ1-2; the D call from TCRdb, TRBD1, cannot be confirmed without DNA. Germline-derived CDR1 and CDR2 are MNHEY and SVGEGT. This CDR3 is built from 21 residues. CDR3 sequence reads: CASPYPGQGVSPFLGNYGYTF.

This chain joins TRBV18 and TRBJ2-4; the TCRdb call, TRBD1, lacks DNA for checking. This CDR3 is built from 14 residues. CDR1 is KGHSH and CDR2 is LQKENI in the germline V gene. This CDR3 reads CASSPGPGADIQYF.

CDR3 protein: CASTYSAYNEQFF. V gene TRBV12-3 or TRBV12-4 combines with J gene TRBJ2-1. This CDR3 is 13 amino acids long.

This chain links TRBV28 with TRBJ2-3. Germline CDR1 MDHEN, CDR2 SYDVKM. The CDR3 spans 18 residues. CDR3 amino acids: CASSFGLLEGVSTDTQYF. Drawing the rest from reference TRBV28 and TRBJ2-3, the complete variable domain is DVKVTQSSRYLVKRTGEKVFLECVQDMDHENMFWYRQDPGLGLRLIYFSYDVKMKEKGDIPEGYSVSREKKERFSLILESASTNQTSMYLCASSFGLLEGVSTDTQYFGPGTRLTVL.

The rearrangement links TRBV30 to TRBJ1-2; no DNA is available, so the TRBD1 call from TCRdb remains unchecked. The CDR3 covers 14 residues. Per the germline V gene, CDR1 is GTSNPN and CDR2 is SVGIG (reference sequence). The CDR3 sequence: CAWSKGQRYYGYTF.

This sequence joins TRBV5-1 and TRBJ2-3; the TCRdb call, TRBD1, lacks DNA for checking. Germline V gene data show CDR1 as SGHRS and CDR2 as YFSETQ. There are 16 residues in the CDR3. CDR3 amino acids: CASSLAGTGGLNTQYF.

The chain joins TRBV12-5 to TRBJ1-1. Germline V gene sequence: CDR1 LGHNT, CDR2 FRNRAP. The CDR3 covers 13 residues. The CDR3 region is CASGTALNTEAFF.

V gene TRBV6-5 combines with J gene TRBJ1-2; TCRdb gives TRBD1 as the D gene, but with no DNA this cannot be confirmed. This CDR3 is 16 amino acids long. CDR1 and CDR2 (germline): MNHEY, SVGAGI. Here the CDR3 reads CASSSWTGGGFYGYTF.

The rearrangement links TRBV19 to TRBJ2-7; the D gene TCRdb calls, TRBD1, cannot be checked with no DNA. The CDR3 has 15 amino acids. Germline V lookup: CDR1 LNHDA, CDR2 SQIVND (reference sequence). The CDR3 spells CASSMTGQITYEQYF.

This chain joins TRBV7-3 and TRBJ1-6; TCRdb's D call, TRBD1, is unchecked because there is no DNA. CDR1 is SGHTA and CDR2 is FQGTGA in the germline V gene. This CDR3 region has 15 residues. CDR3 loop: CASSRTGGYNSPLHF.